This note documents a single TCR beta chain sequence. Its cognate antigen is unknown. These data are taken from a study of T-cell reconstitution after alpha-beta-depleted transplantation in children. Study observations and caveats: Reports say that about two months after transplant, the alpha-beta T cells came out of several hundred graft clones that had expanded. T-cell counts and diversity at one year post-transplant came mainly from newly produced T cells.

V lost 3 bases to trimming and J lost 9 bases, with 20 bases between them. Germline values: CDR1 MDHEN, CDR2 SYDVKM. The CDR3 is made up of 15 amino acids. Unique molecular identifiers were built into the TCRbeta library. TCRdb reprocessed the PCR reads with MiXCR, giving one entry per CDR3 protein. The table includes just under 250,000 distinct CDR3 sequences, about 26% detected once. This sequence was found in a girl aged 2 to 10 with Fanconi anemia, due to receive a stem cell transplant. The rearrangement uses TRBV28 and TRBJ2-5; tentatively, D is TRBD1 (6 bases). The sequencing here drew on PBMCs, taken before TCRalphabeta/CD19-depleted stem cell transplant. Written as DNA, the CDR3 is TGTGCCAGCAGTTTGGCGGACAGTCCCACCAGGGCCCAGTACTTC. Encoded protein: CASSLADSPTRAQYF.